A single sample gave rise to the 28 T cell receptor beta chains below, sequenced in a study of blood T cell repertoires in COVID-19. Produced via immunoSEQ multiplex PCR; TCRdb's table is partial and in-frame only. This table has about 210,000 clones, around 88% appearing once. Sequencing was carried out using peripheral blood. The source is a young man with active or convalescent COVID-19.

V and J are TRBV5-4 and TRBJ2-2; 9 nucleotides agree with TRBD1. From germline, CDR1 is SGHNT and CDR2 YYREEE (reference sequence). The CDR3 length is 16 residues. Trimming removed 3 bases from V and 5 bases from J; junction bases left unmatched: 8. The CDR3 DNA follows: TGTGCCAGCAGCTCGCCGCGGACAGGGGTGACCGGGGAGCTGTTTTTT. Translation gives CASSSPRTGVTGELFF.

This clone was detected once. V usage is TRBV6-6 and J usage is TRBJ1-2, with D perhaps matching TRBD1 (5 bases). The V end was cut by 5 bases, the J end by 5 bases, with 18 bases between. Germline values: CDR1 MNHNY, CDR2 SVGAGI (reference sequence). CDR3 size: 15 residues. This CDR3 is CASSPGGASHYGYTF. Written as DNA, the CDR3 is TGTGCCAGCAGTCCCGGAGGGGCCAGTCATTATGGCTACACCTTC.

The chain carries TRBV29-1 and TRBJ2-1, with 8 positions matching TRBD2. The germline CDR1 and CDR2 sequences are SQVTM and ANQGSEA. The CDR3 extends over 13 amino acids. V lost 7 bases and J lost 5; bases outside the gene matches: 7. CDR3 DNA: TGCAGCGCCGGGACTAGACTAAACAATGAGCAGTTCTTC. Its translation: CSAGTRLNNEQFF.

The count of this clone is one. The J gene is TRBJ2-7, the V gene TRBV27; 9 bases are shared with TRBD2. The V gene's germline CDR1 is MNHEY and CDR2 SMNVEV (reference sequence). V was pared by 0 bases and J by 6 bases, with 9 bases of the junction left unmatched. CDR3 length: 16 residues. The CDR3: CASSLSTAGLASEQYF. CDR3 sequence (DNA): TGTGCCAGCAGTTTATCGACCGCCGGACTAGCGAGCGAGCAGTACTTC.

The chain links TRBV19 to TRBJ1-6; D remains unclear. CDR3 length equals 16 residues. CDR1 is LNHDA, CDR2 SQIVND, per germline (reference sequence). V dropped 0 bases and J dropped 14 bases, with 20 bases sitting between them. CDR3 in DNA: TGTGCCAGTAGTATAGACGGGAGCAAGGGCCCTGGGGCCCTCCACTTT. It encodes CASSIDGSKGPGALHF.

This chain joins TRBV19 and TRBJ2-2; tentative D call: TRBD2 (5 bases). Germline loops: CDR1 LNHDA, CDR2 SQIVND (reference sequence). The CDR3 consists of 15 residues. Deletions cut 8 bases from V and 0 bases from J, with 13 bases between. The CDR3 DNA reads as TGTGCCAGTTCCAATCGACTAACGAACACCGGGGAGCTGTTTTTT. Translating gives CASSNRLTNTGELFF.

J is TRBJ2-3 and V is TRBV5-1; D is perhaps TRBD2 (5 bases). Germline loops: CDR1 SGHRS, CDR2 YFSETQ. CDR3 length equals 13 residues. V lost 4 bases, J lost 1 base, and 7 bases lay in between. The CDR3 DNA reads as TGCGCCAGCAGCCGAGCGGGCACAGATACGCAGTATTTT. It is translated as CASSRAGTDTQYF.

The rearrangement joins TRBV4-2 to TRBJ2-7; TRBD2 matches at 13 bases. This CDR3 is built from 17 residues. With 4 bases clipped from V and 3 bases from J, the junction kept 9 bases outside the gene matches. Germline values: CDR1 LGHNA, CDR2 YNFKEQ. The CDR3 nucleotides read TGTGCCAGCAGCCGCGGACTAGCGGGAGCAAAGGGCTACGAGCAGTACTTC. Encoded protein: CASSRGLAGAKGYEQYF.

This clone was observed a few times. CDR3: CASGKGVYTDTQYF. CDR3 bases: TGTGCCAGTGGAAAAGGGGTTTACACAGATACGCAGTATTTT. This chain links TRBV19 with TRBJ2-3; maybe TRBD1 (5 bases). The ends were cut back, 8 bases at V and 2 bases at J, with 14 bases in the middle. Germline V gene sequence: CDR1 LNHDA, CDR2 SQIVND (reference sequence). CDR3 length: 14 amino acids.

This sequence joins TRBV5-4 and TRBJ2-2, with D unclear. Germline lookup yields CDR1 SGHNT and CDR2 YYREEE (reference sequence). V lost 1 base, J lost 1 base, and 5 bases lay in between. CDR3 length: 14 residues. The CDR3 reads CASSLPRNTGELFF. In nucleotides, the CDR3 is TGTGCCAGCAGCTTGCCCAGGAACACCGGGGAGCTGTTTTTT.

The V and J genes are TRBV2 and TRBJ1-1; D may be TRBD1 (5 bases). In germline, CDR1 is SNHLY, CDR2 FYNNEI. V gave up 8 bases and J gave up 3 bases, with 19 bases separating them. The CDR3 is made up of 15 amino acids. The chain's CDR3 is CASRAGGTEDTEAFF. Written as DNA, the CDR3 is TGTGCCAGCCGGGCTGGGGGGACCGAGGACACTGAAGCTTTCTTT.

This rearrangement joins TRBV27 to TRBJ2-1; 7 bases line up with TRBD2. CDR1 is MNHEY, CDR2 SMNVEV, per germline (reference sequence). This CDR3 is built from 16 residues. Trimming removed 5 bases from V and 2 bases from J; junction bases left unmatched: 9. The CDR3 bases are TGTGCCAGCAGTCCGTGGCGGGGGAATCCCTACAATGAGCAGTTCTTC. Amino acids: CASSPWRGNPYNEQFF.

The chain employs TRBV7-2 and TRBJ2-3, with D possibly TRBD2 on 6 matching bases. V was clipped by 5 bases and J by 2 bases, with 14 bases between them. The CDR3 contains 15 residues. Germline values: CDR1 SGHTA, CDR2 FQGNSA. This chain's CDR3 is CASSETRTFTDTQYF. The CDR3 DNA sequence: TGTGCCAGCAGCGAGACTAGGACCTTCACAGATACGCAGTATTTT.

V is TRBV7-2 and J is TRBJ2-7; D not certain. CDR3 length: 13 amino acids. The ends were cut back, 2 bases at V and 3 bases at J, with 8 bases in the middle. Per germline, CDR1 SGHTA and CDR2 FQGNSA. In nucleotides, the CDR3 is TGTGCCAGCAGCTTACTAAGTTACTACGAGCAGTACTTC. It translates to CASSLLSYYEQYF.

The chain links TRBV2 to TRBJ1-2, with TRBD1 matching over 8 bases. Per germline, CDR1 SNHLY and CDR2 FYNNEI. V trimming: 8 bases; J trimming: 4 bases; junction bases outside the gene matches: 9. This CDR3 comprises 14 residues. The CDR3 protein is CASGQGLVVYGYTF. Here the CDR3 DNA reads TGTGCCAGCGGACAGGGTTTAGTCGTCTATGGCTACACCTTC.

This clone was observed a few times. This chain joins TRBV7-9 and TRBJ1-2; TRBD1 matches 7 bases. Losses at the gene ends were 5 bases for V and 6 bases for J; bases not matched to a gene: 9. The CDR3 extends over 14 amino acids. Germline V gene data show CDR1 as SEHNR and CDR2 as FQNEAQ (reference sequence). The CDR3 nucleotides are TGTGCCAGCAGCCACGCAGGGGGTGGTCATGGCTACACCTTC. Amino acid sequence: CASSHAGGGHGYTF.

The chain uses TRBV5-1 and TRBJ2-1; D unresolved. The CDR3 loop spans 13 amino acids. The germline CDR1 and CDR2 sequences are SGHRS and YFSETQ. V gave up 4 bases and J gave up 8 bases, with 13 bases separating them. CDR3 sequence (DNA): TGCGCCAGCAGCCGTGCCCGGTTATATGAGCAGTTCTTC. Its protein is CASSRARLYEQFF.

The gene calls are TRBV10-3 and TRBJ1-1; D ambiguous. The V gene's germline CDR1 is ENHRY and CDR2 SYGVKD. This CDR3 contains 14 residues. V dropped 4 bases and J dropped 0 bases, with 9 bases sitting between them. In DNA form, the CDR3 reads TGTGCCATCAGTGGCGCGGGATTGAACACTGAAGCTTTCTTT. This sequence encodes CAISGAGLNTEAFF.

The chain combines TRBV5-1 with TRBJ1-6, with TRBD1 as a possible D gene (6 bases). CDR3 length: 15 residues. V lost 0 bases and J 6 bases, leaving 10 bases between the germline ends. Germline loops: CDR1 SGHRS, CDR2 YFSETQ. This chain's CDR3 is CASSLVGQINSPLHF. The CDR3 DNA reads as TGCGCCAGCAGCTTGGTTGGACAGATTAATTCACCCCTCCACTTT. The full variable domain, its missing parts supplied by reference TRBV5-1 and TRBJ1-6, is KAGVTQTPRYLIKTRGQQVTLSCSPISGHRSVSWYQQTPGQGLQFLFEYFSETQRNKGNFPGRFSGRQFSNSRSEMNVSTLELGDSALYLCASSLVGQINSPLHFGNGTRLTVT.

The CDR3 region is CASSTLRDSSPEQFF. CDR3 nucleotides: TGTGCCAGCAGTACCCTGCGGGACAGTTCCCCTGAGCAGTTCTTC. The gene calls are TRBV25-1 and TRBJ2-1; maybe TRBD1 (7 bases). From germline, CDR1 is MGHDK and CDR2 SYGVNS. V lost 5 bases to trimming and J lost 9 bases, with 20 bases between them. The CDR3 totals 15 residues.

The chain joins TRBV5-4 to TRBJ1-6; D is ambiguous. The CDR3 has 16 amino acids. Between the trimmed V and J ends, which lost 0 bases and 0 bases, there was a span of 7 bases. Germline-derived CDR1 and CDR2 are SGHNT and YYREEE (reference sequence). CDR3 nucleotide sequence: TGTGCCAGCAGCTTGGCAGGTAGCTCCTATAATTCACCCCTCCACTTT. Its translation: CASSLAGSSYNSPLHF.

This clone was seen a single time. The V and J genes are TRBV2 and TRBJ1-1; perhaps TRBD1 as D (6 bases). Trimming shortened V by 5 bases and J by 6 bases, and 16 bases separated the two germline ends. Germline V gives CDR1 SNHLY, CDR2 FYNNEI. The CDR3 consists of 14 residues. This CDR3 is CASSQDSVYAEAFF. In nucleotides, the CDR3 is TGTGCCAGCAGTCAGGACAGCGTCTACGCTGAAGCTTTCTTT.

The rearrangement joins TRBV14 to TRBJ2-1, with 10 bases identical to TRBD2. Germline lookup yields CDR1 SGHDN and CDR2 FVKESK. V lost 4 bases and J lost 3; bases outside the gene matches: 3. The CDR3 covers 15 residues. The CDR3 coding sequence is TGTGCCAGCAGCCGGGGACTAGCGCGCTACAATGAGCAGTTCTTC. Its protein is CASSRGLARYNEQFF.

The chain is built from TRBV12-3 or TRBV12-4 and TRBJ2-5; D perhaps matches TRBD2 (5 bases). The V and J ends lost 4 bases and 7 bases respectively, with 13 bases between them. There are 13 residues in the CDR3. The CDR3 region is CASSSRTAGTQYF. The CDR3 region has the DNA TGTGCCAGCAGTTCGCGGACCGCGGGGACCCAGTACTTC.

Here the CDR3 DNA reads TGTGCCAGCAGCTCCGGGACTAAAGGTGAGCAGTTCTTC. Protein: CASSSGTKGEQFF. This sequence joins TRBV5-4 and TRBJ2-1; 7 bases map to TRBD2. The V segment lost 3 bases and the J segment 9 bases; nucleotides outside the gene matches: 6. CDR1 is SGHNT, CDR2 YYREEE, per germline (reference sequence). This CDR3 spans 13 amino acids.

The CDR3 sequence is CSALGGTEAFF. The CDR3 region has the DNA TGCAGTGCTTTAGGGGGCACTGAAGCTTTCTTT. V is TRBV20-1 and J is TRBJ1-1; D may be TRBD1 (6 bases). Germline V gene data show CDR1 as DFQATT and CDR2 as SNEGSKA (reference sequence). The ends were cut back, 5 bases at V and 4 bases at J, with 8 bases in the middle. The CDR3 is 11 residues long.

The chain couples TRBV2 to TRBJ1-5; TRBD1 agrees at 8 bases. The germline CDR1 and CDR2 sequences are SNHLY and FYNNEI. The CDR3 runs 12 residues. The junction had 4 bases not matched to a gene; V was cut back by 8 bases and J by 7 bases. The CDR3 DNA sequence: TGTGCCAGCGCGGGACAGGTGCAGCCCCAGCATTTT. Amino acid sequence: CASAGQVQPQHF.

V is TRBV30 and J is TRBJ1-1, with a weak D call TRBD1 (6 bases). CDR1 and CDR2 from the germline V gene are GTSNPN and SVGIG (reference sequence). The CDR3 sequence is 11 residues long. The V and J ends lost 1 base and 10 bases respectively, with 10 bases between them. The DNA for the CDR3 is TGTGCCTGGAGTGGAGGGGGTACAGCTTTCTTT. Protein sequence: CAWSGGGTAFF. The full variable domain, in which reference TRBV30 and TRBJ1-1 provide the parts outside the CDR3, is SQTIHQWPATLVQPVGSPLSLECTVEGTSNPNLYWYRQAAGRGLQLLFYSVGIGQISSEVPQNLSASRPQDRQFILSSKKLLLSDSGFYLCAWSGGGTAFFGQGTRLTVV.